This TCR beta chain was found in a study of cytomegalovirus exposure and HLA in healthy donors. Study summary: There were 90 million to 140 million unique TCR beta sequences, drawn from approximately 190 million T cells, in an earlier analysis.

General observations from the study: Later analysis suggested most CMV-associated TCR beta chains were HLA-restricted. As was reported, the HLA-A and HLA-B alleles of most subjects were accurately predicted from TCR beta sequences.

Germline V gene sequence: CDR1 LNHNV, CDR2 YYDKDF (reference sequence). V was pared by 5 bases and J by 5 bases, with 9 bases between. There are 12 residues in the CDR3. Concerning this clone itself: Antigen unknown.

The PCR contained 60 Vbeta and 13 Jbeta primers. This table comes from immunoSEQ multiplex PCR, and its TCRdb copy is limited to in-frame clones, with some not included. The data hold under 200,000 clones, with around four fifths observed a single time. The origin of this receptor is a male donor in good health and CMV-seropositive. Input material: PBMCs. The V call is TRBV15, the J call TRBJ1-2; D is unresolved. The CDR3 DNA sequence: TGTGCCACCAGCCCCCGAGGGTATGGCTACACCTTC. Protein sequence: CATSPRGYGYTF.